The 10 T cell receptor beta chains below all came from one sample that was sequenced in a study of blood T cell repertoires in COVID-19. Here immunoSEQ multiplex PCR was the method, and the copy in TCRdb shows in-frame clones only, minus some. The sample carries more than 150,000 clones, roughly 90% recorded once. Sequencing input: peripheral blood. The receptors come from a man aged 65 to 79 with active or convalescent COVID-19.

This rearrangement joins TRBV7-2 to TRBJ2-7; 10 bases agree with TRBD1. Germline assignment: CDR1 SGHTA and CDR2 FQGNSA. V lost 5 bases and J lost 3; bases outside the gene matches: 4. The CDR3 totals 14 residues. This CDR3 is CASSQGQGFYEQYF. CDR3 DNA sequence: TGTGCCAGCAGCCAGGGACAGGGGTTCTACGAGCAGTACTTC. Using reference TRBV7-2 and TRBJ2-7 for the parts outside the CDR3, the full variable domain is GAGVSQSPSNKVTEKGKDVELRCDPISGHTALYWYRQSLGQGLEFLIYFQGNSAPDKSGLPSDRFSAERTGGSVSTLTIQRTQQEDSAVYLCASSQGQGFYEQYFGPGTRLTVT.

This rearrangement joins TRBV4-1 to TRBJ1-3; D might be TRBD1 (5 bases). V was clipped by 1 base and J by 4 bases, with 14 bases between them. Germline V lookup: CDR1 MGHRA, CDR2 YSYEKL. The length of the CDR3 is 16 residues. For the CDR3, the DNA is TGCGCCAGCAGCCAAGGGGGAGGGGAATCAGGAAACACCATATATTTT. Encoded protein: CASSQGGGESGNTIYF.

J is TRBJ1-2 and V is TRBV19; weak D call: TRBD1 (6 bases). The CDR3 totals 16 residues. Per germline, CDR1 LNHDA and CDR2 SQIVND (reference sequence). With 7 bases removed from V and 3 bases from J, the gap between germline ends came to 21 bases. CDR3 DNA sequence: TGTGCCAGTACCCACCCCAGGGGCGCCAATGACTATGGCTACACCTTC. Residues: CASTHPRGANDYGYTF.

This chain connects TRBV15 to TRBJ2-2; tentative D call: TRBD1 (6 bases). In germline, CDR1 is LNHNV, CDR2 YYDKDF (reference sequence). The CDR3 is made up of 15 amino acids. Trimming stripped 5 bases from V and 3 bases from J, with 13 bases between. The CDR3 region has the DNA TGTGCCACCAGCTCAGGGGTCAGGGACACCGGGGAGCTGTTTTTT. Translation gives CATSSGVRDTGELFF.

The V gene is TRBV6-5, the J gene TRBJ2-1, with 14 bases matching TRBD2. Germline V gene lookup returns CDR1 MNHEY and CDR2 SVGAGI. Losses at the gene ends were 5 bases for V and 8 bases for J; bases not matched to a gene: 5. The CDR3 extends over 15 amino acids. In nucleotides, the CDR3 is TGTGCCAGCAGTCGACTAGCGGGGGGGCCTGATGAGCAGTTCTTC. Protein sequence: CASSRLAGGPDEQFF.

In its sample, this clone was seen once. This rearrangement joins TRBV19 to TRBJ1-5, with a tentative D call TRBD1 (5 bases). Germline CDR1 and CDR2: LNHDA and SQIVND (reference sequence). The CDR3 covers 14 residues. Trimming removed 6 bases from V and 6 bases from J, with 15 bases in between. The DNA for the CDR3 is TGTGCCAGTAGCAGATGGGGGGTGTCTCAGCCCCAGCATTTT. Its translation: CASSRWGVSQPQHF.

The CDR3 loop reads CASSPLNRDREFTRYNEQFF. CDR3 sequence (DNA): TGTGCCAGCTCACCACTGAACCGGGACAGGGAATTCACCCGCTACAATGAGCAGTTCTTC. The chain uses TRBV18 and TRBJ2-1; 9 bases map to TRBD1. Per germline, CDR1 KGHSH and CDR2 LQKENI. This CDR3 comprises 20 residues. The trim removed 1 base at V and 3 bases at J, leaving 16 bases unmatched. The variable domain in full, completed from reference TRBV18 and TRBJ2-1, reads NAGVMQNPRHLVRRRGQEARLRCSPMKGHSHVYWYRQLPEEGLKFMVYLQKENIIDESGMPKERFSAEFPKEGPSILRIQQVVRGDSAAYFCASSPLNRDREFTRYNEQFFGPGTRLTVL.

Turning to this clone: Other DNA sequences of this sample code for an identical CDR3. V gene TRBV28 combines with J gene TRBJ2-2; a possible D gene is TRBD2 (5 bases). Germline-derived CDR1 and CDR2 are MDHEN and SYDVKM. This CDR3 is 15 amino acids long. Trimming left V 6 bases short and J 1 base short, with 12 bases between. CDR3 protein: CASRPTSGNTGELFF. CDR3 in DNA: TGTGCCAGCAGACCCACCAGCGGGAACACCGGGGAGCTGTTTTTT.

This chain links TRBV6-2 or TRBV6-3 with TRBJ2-7, with unresolved D. V was pared by 2 bases and J by 4 bases, with 9 bases between. The CDR3 spans 13 residues. CDR1 and CDR2 (germline): MNHEY, SVGEGT. CDR3 sequence (DNA): TGTGCCAGCAGTTACGGGCGTGGATACGAGCAGTACTTC. It codes for CASSYGRGYEQYF.

The chain couples TRBV7-2 to TRBJ1-3; D is perhaps TRBD1 (5 bases). V was cut by 5 bases and J by 0 bases, with 8 bases left in between. Germline CDR1 is SGHTA and CDR2 is FQGNSA. The CDR3 runs 14 residues. CDR3 region: CASSRGSSGNTIYF. DNA of the CDR3: TGTGCCAGCAGCAGGGGTTCCTCTGGAAACACCATATATTTT.